What follows are 11 T cell receptor beta chains derived from one specimen sequenced in a study of T cell changes during pregnancy in multiple sclerosis. Clones were sequenced by immunoSEQ multiplex PCR, and TCRdb holds only the in-frame ones, with some missing. The sample has fewer than 40,000 clones; 75% to 95% are singletons. The sequencing used CD4+ T cells from peripheral blood mononuclear cells, collected in the second trimester of pregnancy. Every receptor here comes from a female donor in good health, enrolled as a control in a pregnancy study.

The chain is built from TRBV4-1 and TRBJ1-1; D may be TRBD1 (5 bases). The CDR3 is 16 amino acids. V was pared by 1 base and J by 4 bases, with 16 bases between. Germline loops: CDR1 MGHRA, CDR2 YSYEKL. Here the CDR3 DNA reads TGCGCCAGCAGCCAAGGAAATCCTGGGGGGGGCACTGAAGCTTTCTTT. As protein: CASSQGNPGGGTEAFF.

The chain combines TRBV6-1 with TRBJ1-1; 10 bases are shared with TRBD1. After removal of 11 bases from V and 4 bases from J, the junction contained 7 bases not matched to a gene. CDR1 is MNHNS and CDR2 is SASEGT in the germline V gene. This CDR3 is built from 13 residues. In nucleotides, the CDR3 is TGTGCCTGCACCGGGACAGGGGTCACTGAAGCTTTCTTT. Its translation: CACTGTGVTEAFF.

V gene TRBV2 combines with J gene TRBJ1-5; D is uncertain. V was cut by 6 bases and J by 9 bases, with 18 bases left in between. Germline CDR1 and CDR2: SNHLY and FYNNEI. This CDR3 region has 14 residues. CDR3 sequence reads: CASRTGIGRWPQHF. As DNA, the CDR3 is TGTGCCAGCAGGACCGGGATCGGAAGGTGGCCCCAGCATTTT.

The rearrangement uses TRBV2 and TRBJ2-7, with 7 bases that match TRBD1. Trimming cost V 4 bases and J 0 bases; bases outside gene matches: 0. Germline assignment: CDR1 SNHLY and CDR2 FYNNEI. This CDR3 spans 13 amino acids. As DNA, the CDR3 is TGTGCCAGCAGTGGGGACAGCTCCTACGAGCAGTACTTC. This sequence encodes CASSGDSSYEQYF.

This chain links TRBV9 with TRBJ1-1, with 8 positions matching TRBD1. V gave up 0 bases and J gave up 5 bases; unmatched junction bases: 12. Looked up from germline, CDR1 is SGDLS and CDR2 is YYNGEE. This CDR3 contains 17 residues. This CDR3 reads CASSVEVRTGPGTEAFF. In DNA form, the CDR3 reads TGTGCCAGCAGCGTAGAAGTCCGGACAGGGCCGGGGACTGAAGCTTTCTTT. The full variable domain, its missing parts supplied by reference TRBV9 and TRBJ1-1, is DSGVTQTPKHLITATGQRVTLRCSPRSGDLSVYWYQQSLDQGLQFLIQYYNGEERAKGNILERFSAQQFPDLHSELNLSSLELGDSALYFCASSVEVRTGPGTEAFFGQGTRLTVV.

The chain links TRBV11-2 to TRBJ2-1, with D tentatively TRBD1 (5 bases). Per the germline V gene, CDR1 is SGHAT and CDR2 is FQNNGV. The CDR3 totals 17 residues. V lost 1 base to trimming and J lost 8 bases, with 21 bases between them. The CDR3, as DNA: TGTGCCAGCAGCTTAGCTCCAAAGGGGCCCAGGTTGGATGAGCAGTTCTTC. Its protein product is CASSLAPKGPRLDEQFF.

The V gene is TRBV9, the J gene TRBJ2-1, with TRBD2 matching over 12 bases. Germline assignment: CDR1 SGDLS and CDR2 YYNGEE. The junction had 5 bases not matched to a gene; V was cut back by 3 bases and J by 7 bases. CDR3 length: 15 amino acids. Written as DNA, the CDR3 is TGTGCCAGCAGCGAACGGACTAGCGGGATGAATGAGCAGTTCTTC. Its protein product is CASSERTSGMNEQFF. The whole variable domain, filled in from reference TRBV9 and TRBJ2-1, reads DSGVTQTPKHLITATGQRVTLRCSPRSGDLSVYWYQQSLDQGLQFLIQYYNGEERAKGNILERFSAQQFPDLHSELNLSSLELGDSALYFCASSERTSGMNEQFFGPGTRLTVL.

The table lists this clone with a few counts. The chain joins TRBV7-8 to TRBJ2-3; 8 nucleotides agree with TRBD2. The J segment lost 1 base and the V segment lost 7 bases, leaving 4 bases of the junction unmatched. CDR1 is SGHVS, CDR2 FQNEAQ, per germline. This CDR3 contains 14 residues. In DNA form, the CDR3 reads TGTGCCAGCATACCGGGAGGGGGCACAGATACGCAGTATTTT. Translation: CASIPGGGTDTQYF.

The rearrangement joins TRBV5-4 to TRBJ2-7; no firm D call. Germline-derived CDR1 and CDR2 are SGHNT and YYREEE (reference sequence). The V end was cut by 0 bases, the J end by 5 bases, with 15 bases between. This CDR3 spans 15 amino acids. The CDR3 loop is CASSLDTRKIDEQYF. The CDR3 DNA reads as TGTGCCAGCAGCTTGGACACCAGGAAGATCGACGAGCAGTACTTC.

The rearrangement joins TRBV19 to TRBJ2-7; 8 positions match TRBD1. The CDR3 length is 15 residues. The trim removed 4 bases at V and 4 bases at J, leaving 9 bases unmatched. CDR1 is LNHDA and CDR2 is SQIVND in the germline V gene (reference sequence). DNA for the CDR3: TGTGCCAGTAGTAGATTGACAGGGGCCGCTTACGAGCAGTACTTC. Encoded protein: CASSRLTGAAYEQYF.

This clone was found a few times. This chain links TRBV2 with TRBJ1-1; 9 bases fit TRBD1. CDR1 SNHLY and CDR2 FYNNEI come from the germline V gene. The CDR3 spans 14 residues. V trimming: 7 bases; J trimming: 3 bases; junction bases outside the gene matches: 6. The CDR3 coding sequence is TGTGCCAGCACCAGGGACAGGGTGGACACTGAAGCTTTCTTT. Its translation is CASTRDRVDTEAFF. The variable domain in full, with the rest retrieved from reference TRBV2 and TRBJ1-1, is EPEVTQTPSHQVTQMGQEVILRCVPISNHLYFYWYRQILGQKVEFLVSFYNNEISEKSEIFDDQFSVERPDGSNFTLKIRSTKLEDSAMYFCASTRDRVDTEAFFGQGTRLTVV.